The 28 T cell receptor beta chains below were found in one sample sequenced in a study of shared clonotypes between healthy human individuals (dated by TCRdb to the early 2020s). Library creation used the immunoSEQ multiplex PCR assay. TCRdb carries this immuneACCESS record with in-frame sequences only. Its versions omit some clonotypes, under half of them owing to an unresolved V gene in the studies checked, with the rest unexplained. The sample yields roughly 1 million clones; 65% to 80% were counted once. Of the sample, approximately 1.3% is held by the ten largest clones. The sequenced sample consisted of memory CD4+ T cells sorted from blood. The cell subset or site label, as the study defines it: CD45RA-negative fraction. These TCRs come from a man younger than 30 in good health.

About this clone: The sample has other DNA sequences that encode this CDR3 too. CDR3 in DNA: TGCGCCAGCAGCTTGGCAGCGGGGGCTAGCACAGATACGCAGTATTTT. Amino acids: CASSLAAGASTDTQYF. The chain employs TRBV5-1 and TRBJ2-3, with TRBD2 matching over 8 bases. Germline CDR1 reads SGHRS; CDR2 reads YFSETQ. V was pared by 0 bases and J by 0 bases, with 3 bases of the junction left unmatched. CDR3 length: 16 amino acids.

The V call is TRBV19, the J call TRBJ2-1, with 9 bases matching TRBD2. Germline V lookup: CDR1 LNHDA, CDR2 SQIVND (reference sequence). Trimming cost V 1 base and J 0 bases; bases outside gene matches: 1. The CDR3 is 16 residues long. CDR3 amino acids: CASSIASGNSYNEQFF. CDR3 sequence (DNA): TGTGCCAGTAGTATAGCTAGCGGGAACTCCTACAATGAGCAGTTCTTC.

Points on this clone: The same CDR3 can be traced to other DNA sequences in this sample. The CDR3 reads CASSGRGGRYEQYF. The CDR3 coding sequence is TGTGCCAGCAGTGGCAGAGGGGGCAGGTACGAGCAGTACTTC. The V and J genes are TRBV6-1 and TRBJ2-7, with 7 bases aligning to TRBD1. The CDR3 length is 14 residues. The J segment lost 4 bases and the V segment lost 4 bases, leaving 7 bases of the junction unmatched. Germline CDR1 is MNHNS and CDR2 is SASEGT.

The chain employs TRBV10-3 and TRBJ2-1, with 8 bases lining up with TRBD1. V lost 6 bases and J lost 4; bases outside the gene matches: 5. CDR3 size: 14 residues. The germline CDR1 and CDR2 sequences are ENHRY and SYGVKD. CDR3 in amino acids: CAIRGQEIYNEQFF. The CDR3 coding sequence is TGTGCCATCAGGGGACAGGAGATATACAATGAGCAGTTCTTC.

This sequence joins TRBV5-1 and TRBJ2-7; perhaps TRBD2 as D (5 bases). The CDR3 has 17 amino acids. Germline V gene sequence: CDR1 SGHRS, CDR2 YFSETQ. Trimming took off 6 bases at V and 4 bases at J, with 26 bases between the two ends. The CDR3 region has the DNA TGCGCCAGCACCGAATCGCCACGGGATAAAAGGGTTTACGAGCAGTACTTC. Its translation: CASTESPRDKRVYEQYF.

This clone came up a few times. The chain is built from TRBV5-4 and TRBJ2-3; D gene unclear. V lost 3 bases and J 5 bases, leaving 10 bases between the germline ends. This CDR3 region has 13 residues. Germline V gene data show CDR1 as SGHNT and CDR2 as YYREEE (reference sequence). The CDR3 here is CASSSIGGDTQYF. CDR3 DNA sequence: TGTGCCAGCAGCTCGATAGGCGGAGATACGCAGTATTTT.

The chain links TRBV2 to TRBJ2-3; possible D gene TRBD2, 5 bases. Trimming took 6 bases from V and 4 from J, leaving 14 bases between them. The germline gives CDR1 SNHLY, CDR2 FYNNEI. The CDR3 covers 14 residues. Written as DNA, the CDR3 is TGTGCCAGCAGGCGGACTGCGGTCCCAGATACGCAGTATTTT. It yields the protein CASRRTAVPDTQYF.

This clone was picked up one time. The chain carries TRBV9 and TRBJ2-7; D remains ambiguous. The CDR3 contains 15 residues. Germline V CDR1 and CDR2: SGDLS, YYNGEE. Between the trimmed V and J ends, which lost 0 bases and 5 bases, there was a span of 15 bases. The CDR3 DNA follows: TGTGCCAGCAGCGTAGGGGCAATCGGAACCGACGAGCAGTACTTC. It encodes CASSVGAIGTDEQYF.

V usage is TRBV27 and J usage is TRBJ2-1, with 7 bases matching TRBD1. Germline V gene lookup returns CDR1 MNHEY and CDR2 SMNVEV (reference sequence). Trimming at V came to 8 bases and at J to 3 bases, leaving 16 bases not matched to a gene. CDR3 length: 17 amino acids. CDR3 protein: CASVPALTGNFYNEQFF. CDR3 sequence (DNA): TGTGCCAGCGTTCCAGCGTTGACAGGGAACTTCTACAATGAGCAGTTCTTC.

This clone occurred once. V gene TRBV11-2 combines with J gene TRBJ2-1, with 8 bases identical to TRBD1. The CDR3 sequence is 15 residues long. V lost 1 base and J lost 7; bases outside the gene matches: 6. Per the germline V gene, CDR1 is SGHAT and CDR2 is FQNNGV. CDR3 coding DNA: TGTGCCAGCAGCTTAGTTCAGGGGGCTGGTAATGAGCAGTTCTTC. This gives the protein CASSLVQGAGNEQFF.

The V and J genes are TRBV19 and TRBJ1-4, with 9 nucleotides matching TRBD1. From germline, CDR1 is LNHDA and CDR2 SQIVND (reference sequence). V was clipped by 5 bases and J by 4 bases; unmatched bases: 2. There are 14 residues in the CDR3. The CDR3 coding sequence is TGTGCCAGTAGTGGGACAGGGAGTAATGAAAAACTGTTTTTT. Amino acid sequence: CASSGTGSNEKLFF.

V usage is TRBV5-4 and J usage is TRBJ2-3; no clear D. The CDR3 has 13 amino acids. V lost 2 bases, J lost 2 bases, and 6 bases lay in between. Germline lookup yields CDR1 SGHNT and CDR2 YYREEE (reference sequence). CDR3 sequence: CASSFGVTDTQYF. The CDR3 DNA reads TGTGCCAGCAGCTTTGGGGTCACAGATACGCAGTATTTT.

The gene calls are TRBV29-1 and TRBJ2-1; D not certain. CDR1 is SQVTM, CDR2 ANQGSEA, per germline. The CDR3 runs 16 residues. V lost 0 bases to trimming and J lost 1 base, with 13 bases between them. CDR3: CSVEEGKAGSYNEQFF. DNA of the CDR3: TGCAGCGTTGAAGAAGGTAAGGCAGGATCCTACAATGAGCAGTTCTTC.

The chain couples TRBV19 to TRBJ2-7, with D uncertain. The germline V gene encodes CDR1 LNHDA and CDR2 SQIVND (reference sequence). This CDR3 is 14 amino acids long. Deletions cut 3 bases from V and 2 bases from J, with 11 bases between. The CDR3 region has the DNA TGTGCCAGTAGTATTCGGTCAGGTCCCTACGAGCAGTACTTC. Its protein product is CASSIRSGPYEQYF. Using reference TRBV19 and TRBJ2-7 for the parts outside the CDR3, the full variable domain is DGGITQSPKYLFRKEGQNVTLSCEQNLNHDAMYWYRQDPGQGLRLIYYSQIVNDFQKGDIAEGYSVSREKKESFPLTVTSAQKNPTAFYLCASSIRSGPYEQYFGPGTRLTVT.

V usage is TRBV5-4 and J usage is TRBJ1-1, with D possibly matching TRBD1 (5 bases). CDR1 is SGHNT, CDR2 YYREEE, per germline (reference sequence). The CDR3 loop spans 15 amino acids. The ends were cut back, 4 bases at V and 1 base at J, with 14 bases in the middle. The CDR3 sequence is CASSAWDRRNTEAFF. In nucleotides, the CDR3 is TGTGCCAGCAGCGCCTGGGACCGAAGGAACACTGAAGCTTTCTTT.

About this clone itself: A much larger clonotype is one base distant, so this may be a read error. The CDR3 spells CASSEGGYEQYF. The CDR3 DNA follows: TGTGCCAGCAGTGAAGGGGGCTACGAGCAGTACTTC. The chain links TRBV25-1 to TRBJ2-7, with D perhaps given as TRBD1 or TRBD2 (5 bases each). The length of the CDR3 is 12 residues. Germline V CDR1 and CDR2: MGHDK, SYGVNS. With 2 bases removed from V and 3 bases from J, the gap between germline ends came to 5 bases.

CDR3 sequence: CATFWDRGRNSNQPQHF. The CDR3 DNA sequence: TGTGCCACCTTCTGGGACAGGGGGCGAAATAGCAATCAGCCCCAGCATTTT. This chain links TRBV5-4 with TRBJ1-5; 12 positions agree with TRBD1. This CDR3 is 17 amino acids long. J lost 0 bases, V lost 9 bases, and 10 bases had no gene match. The germline gives CDR1 SGHNT, CDR2 YYREEE (reference sequence).

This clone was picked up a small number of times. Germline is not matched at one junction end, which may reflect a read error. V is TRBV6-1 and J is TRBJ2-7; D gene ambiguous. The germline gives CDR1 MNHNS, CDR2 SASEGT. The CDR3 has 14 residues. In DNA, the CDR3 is TGTGCCAGCCGTGAAAGTCGAGCAGTCCACGAGCAGTACTTC. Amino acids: CASRESRAVHEQYF.

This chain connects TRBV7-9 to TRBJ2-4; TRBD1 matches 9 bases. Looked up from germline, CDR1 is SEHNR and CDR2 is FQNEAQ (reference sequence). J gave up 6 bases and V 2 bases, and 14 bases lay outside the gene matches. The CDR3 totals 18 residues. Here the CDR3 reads CASSLSTGGAGRGNIQYF. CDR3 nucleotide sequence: TGTGCCAGCAGCTTAAGTACAGGGGGCGCCGGGCGGGGAAACATTCAGTACTTC.

The CDR3 sequence is CASSADWENTEAFF. In nucleotides, the CDR3 is TGTGCCAGCAGTGCCGACTGGGAGAACACTGAAGCTTTCTTT. This chain connects TRBV25-1 to TRBJ1-1, with unresolved D. V was trimmed by 4 bases and J by 1 base, leaving 10 bases between them. Germline loops: CDR1 MGHDK, CDR2 SYGVNS. The CDR3 is 14 amino acids.

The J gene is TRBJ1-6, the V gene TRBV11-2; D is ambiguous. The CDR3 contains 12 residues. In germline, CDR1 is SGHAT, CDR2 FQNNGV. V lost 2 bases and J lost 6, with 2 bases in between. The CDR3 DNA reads TGTGCCAGCAGCTTATTTAATTCACCCCTCCACTTT. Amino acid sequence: CASSLFNSPLHF. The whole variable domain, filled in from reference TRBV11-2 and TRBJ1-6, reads EAGVAQSPRYKIIEKRQSVAFWCNPISGHATLYWYQQILGQGPKLLIQFQNNGVVDDSQLPKDRFSAERLKGVDSTLKIQPAKLEDSAVYLCASSLFNSPLHFGNGTRLTVT.

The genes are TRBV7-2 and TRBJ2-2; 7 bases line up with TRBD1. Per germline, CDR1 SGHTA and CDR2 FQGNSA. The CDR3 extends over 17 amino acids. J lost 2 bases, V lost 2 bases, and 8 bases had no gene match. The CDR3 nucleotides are TGTGCCAGCAGCTTATTTAACAGGGGAATTAACACCGGGGAGCTGTTTTTT. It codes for CASSLFNRGINTGELFF.

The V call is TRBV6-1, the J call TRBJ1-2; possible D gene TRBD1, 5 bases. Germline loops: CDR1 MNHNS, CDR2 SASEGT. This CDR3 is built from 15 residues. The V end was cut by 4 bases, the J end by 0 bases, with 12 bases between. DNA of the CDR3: TGTGCCAGCAGTGTAGGTAGGGGACCTAACTATGGCTACACCTTC. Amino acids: CASSVGRGPNYGYTF.

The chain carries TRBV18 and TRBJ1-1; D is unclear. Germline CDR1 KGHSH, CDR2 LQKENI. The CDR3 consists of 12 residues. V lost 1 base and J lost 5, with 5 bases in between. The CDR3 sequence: CASSPRYTEAFF. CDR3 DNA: TGTGCCAGCTCACCACGGTATACTGAAGCTTTCTTT.

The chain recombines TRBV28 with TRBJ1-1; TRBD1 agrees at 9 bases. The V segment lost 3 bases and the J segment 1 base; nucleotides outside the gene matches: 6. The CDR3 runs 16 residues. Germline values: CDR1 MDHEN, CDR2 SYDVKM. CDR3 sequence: CASSFPGQGSNTEAFF. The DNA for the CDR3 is TGTGCCAGCAGTTTTCCGGGACAGGGATCGAACACTGAAGCTTTCTTT.

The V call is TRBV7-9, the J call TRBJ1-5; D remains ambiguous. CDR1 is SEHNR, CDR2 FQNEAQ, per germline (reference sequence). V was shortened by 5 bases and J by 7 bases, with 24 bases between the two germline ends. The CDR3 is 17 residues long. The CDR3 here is CASSPGVDSQAFQPQHF. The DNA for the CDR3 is TGTGCCAGCAGCCCCGGCGTCGACTCCCAAGCTTTCCAGCCCCAGCATTTT. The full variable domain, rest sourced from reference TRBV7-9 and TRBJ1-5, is DTGVSQNPRHKITKRGQNVTFRCDPISEHNRLYWYRQTLGQGPEFLTYFQNEAQLEKSRLLSDRFSAERPKGSFSTLEIQRTEQGDSAMYLCASSPGVDSQAFQPQHFGDGTRLSIL.

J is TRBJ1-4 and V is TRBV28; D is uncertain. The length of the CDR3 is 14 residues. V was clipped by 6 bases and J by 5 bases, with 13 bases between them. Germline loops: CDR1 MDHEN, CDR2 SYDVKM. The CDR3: CASRRRQENEKLFF. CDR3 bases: TGTGCCAGCAGACGTAGGCAGGAAAATGAAAAACTGTTTTTT.

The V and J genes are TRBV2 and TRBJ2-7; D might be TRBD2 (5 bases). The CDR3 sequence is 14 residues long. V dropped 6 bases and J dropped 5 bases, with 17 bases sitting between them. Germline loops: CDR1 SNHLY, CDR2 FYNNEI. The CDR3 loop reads CASRYRDLGNEQYF. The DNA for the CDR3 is TGTGCCAGCAGATACCGGGATCTTGGGAACGAGCAGTACTTC.